This is a list of T cell receptor beta chains from one sample in a study of shared clonotypes between healthy human individuals. Method: immunoSEQ multiplex PCR; TCRdb's copy keeps in-frame clones and lacks some. Of 700,000 or so clones listed, about two thirds are singletons. The sample taken for sequencing was memory CD4+ T cells sorted from blood. All receptors come from a woman between 25 and 40 years old in good health. CDR3s include the opening cysteine and the closing phenylalanine or tryptophan. Fields, in order: D gene, V gene, clone size, J gene, CDR3 DNA, CDR3 protein. D genes are given only for firm matches. The size field is filled for only some rows; it gives once, few, many or a size class.

D gene: -; V gene: TRBV2; clone size: -; J gene: TRBJ1-3; CDR3 DNA: TGTGCCAGCAGTGAATGGGCAGGGGCGTATGGAAACACCATATATTTT; CDR3 protein: CASSEWAGAYGNTIYF
D gene: TRBD1; V gene: TRBV18; clone size: -; J gene: TRBJ2-7; CDR3 DNA: TGTGCCAGCTCACCAAGGACAGGGTCGTCCTACGAGCAGTACTTC; CDR3 protein: CASSPRTGSSYEQYF
D gene: -; V gene: TRBV7-2; clone size: -; J gene: TRBJ2-3; CDR3 DNA: TGTGCCAGCAGTCTAGGGGTTGCTACGCAGTATTTT; CDR3 protein: CASSLGVATQYF
D gene: -; V gene: TRBV29-1; clone size: -; J gene: TRBJ2-5; CDR3 DNA: TGCAGCGTTGTCGCTGACTCCAGTCTGGAGACCCAGTACTTC; CDR3 protein: CSVVADSSLETQYF
D gene: TRBD2; V gene: TRBV28; clone size: -; J gene: TRBJ2-7; CDR3 DNA: TGTGCCAGCAGTTTTGGGACTAAACTTAGCTCCTACGAGCAGTACTTC; CDR3 protein: CASSFGTKLSSYEQYF
D gene: -; V gene: TRBV6-1; clone size: once; J gene: TRBJ2-7; CDR3 DNA: TGTGCCAGCAGTGAGGAAGTACAGGTAGAGTACGAGCAGTACTTC; CDR3 protein: CASSEEVQVEYEQYF
D gene: -; V gene: TRBV7-8; clone size: -; J gene: TRBJ2-1; CDR3 DNA: TGTGCCAGCAGCATAGCGAGTAGCTCCTACAATGAGCAGTTCTTC; CDR3 protein: CASSIASSSYNEQFF
D gene: -; V gene: TRBV5-1; clone size: -; J gene: TRBJ2-5; CDR3 DNA: TGCGCCAGCAGCTCAGGGATAAATGGACCCGAAGGGAAGACCCAGTACTTC; CDR3 protein: CASSSGINGPEGKTQYF
D gene: TRBD2; V gene: TRBV27; clone size: -; J gene: TRBJ2-7; CDR3 DNA: TGTGCCAGCCAACTGACTAGCGGGCCAATCTACGAGCAGTACTTC; CDR3 protein: CASQLTSGPIYEQYF
D gene: -; V gene: TRBV6-1; clone size: -; J gene: TRBJ2-5; CDR3 DNA: TGTGCCAGCTCTTTGTGGGGGGCAGGTTTGGAGACCCAGTACTTC; CDR3 protein: CASSLWGAGLETQYF
D gene: -; V gene: TRBV4-1; clone size: -; J gene: TRBJ1-1; CDR3 DNA: TGCGCCAGCAGCCAAGCCGACCGTGACGGCACTGAAGCTTTCTTT; CDR3 protein: CASSQADRDGTEAFF
D gene: -; V gene: TRBV11-2; clone size: -; J gene: TRBJ1-5; CDR3 DNA: TGTGCCAGCAGCTTAGTTACGGGTCAGCCCCAGCATTTT; CDR3 protein: CASSLVTGQPQHF
D gene: TRBD2; V gene: TRBV4-1; clone size: -; J gene: TRBJ2-7; CDR3 DNA: TGCGCCAGCAGCCAAGAGAAGAGGAGGGGACTAGCGGGTGGAAGCTCCTACGAGCAGTACTTC; CDR3 protein: CASSQEKRRGLAGGSSYEQYF
D gene: -; V gene: TRBV29-1; clone size: once; J gene: TRBJ2-5; CDR3 DNA: TGCAGCGTTGCCGCCCCGGGGGGCGGGAGAGGGGAGACCCAGTACTTC; CDR3 protein: CSVAAPGGGRGETQYF
D gene: -; V gene: TRBV19; clone size: -; J gene: TRBJ1-5; CDR3 DNA: TGTGCCAGTAGTAAGGGTATTGACAATCAGCCCCAGCATTTT; CDR3 protein: CASSKGIDNQPQHF
D gene: TRBD2; V gene: TRBV7-9; clone size: -; J gene: TRBJ2-1; CDR3 DNA: TGTGCCAGCAGCCTACTAGCGGGAGCGGCCAATGAGCAGTTCTTC; CDR3 protein: CASSLLAGAANEQFF
D gene: -; V gene: TRBV6-5; clone size: -; J gene: TRBJ1-5; CDR3 DNA: TGTGCCAGCAAAAGGGACGGTAGCAATCAGCCCCAGCATTTT; CDR3 protein: CASKRDGSNQPQHF
D gene: TRBD1; V gene: TRBV9; clone size: -; J gene: TRBJ2-2; CDR3 DNA: TGTGCCAGCAGCGTACGGACAGGGCCGAACACCGGGGAGCTGTTTTTT; CDR3 protein: CASSVRTGPNTGELFF
D gene: -; V gene: TRBV28; clone size: -; J gene: TRBJ1-2; CDR3 DNA: TGTGCCAGCAGTTTAGGTAACAGGGTTTCTGGTGGCTACACCTTC; CDR3 protein: CASSLGNRVSGGYTF
D gene: TRBD2; V gene: TRBV28; clone size: few; J gene: TRBJ2-2; CDR3 DNA: TGTGCCAGCAAGGCGGGAGGTGAGACCGGGGAGCTGTTTTTT; CDR3 protein: CASKAGGETGELFF
D gene: -; V gene: TRBV28; clone size: -; J gene: TRBJ1-1; CDR3 DNA: TGTGCCAGCAGAAGCCTTGAAGCTTTCTTT; CDR3 protein: CASRSLEAFF
D gene: TRBD2; V gene: TRBV29-1; clone size: few; J gene: TRBJ2-7; CDR3 DNA: TGCAGCGTTGTCTCTGCGGGAGAGTTTCGGTACGAGCAGTACTTC; CDR3 protein: CSVVSAGEFRYEQYF
D gene: -; V gene: TRBV19; clone size: few; J gene: TRBJ1-5; CDR3 DNA: TGTGCCAGTAGTGCCCAGGGGCCGGGAGGGCCCCAGCATTTT; CDR3 protein: CASSAQGPGGPQHF
D gene: -; V gene: TRBV19; clone size: -; J gene: TRBJ2-3; CDR3 DNA: TGTGCCAGTAGTTCGGCTTTCACAGATACGCAGTATTTT; CDR3 protein: CASSSAFTDTQYF
D gene: TRBD2; V gene: TRBV27; clone size: -; J gene: TRBJ2-3; CDR3 DNA: TGTGCCAGCAGCCCCCTCGGACTAGGCTTGGGCACAGATACGCAGTATTTT; CDR3 protein: CASSPLGLGLGTDTQYF
D gene: -; V gene: TRBV15; clone size: -; J gene: TRBJ2-5; CDR3 DNA: TGTGCCACCAGCAGAGTAGGCGGGCGGTTGGAAGAGACCCAGTACTTC; CDR3 protein: CATSRVGGRLEETQYF
D gene: TRBD2; V gene: TRBV5-1; clone size: few; J gene: TRBJ2-1; CDR3 DNA: TGCGCCAGCAAACTAGCGGGAGCCTACAATGAGCAGTTCTTC; CDR3 protein: CASKLAGAYNEQFF
D gene: -; V gene: TRBV6-5; clone size: once; J gene: TRBJ1-2; CDR3 DNA: TGTGCCAGCAGTTACTCCGGACGGAATAACTATGGCTACACCTTC; CDR3 protein: CASSYSGRNNYGYTF
D gene: -; V gene: TRBV7-2; clone size: -; J gene: TRBJ2-3; CDR3 DNA: TGTGCCAGCAGCTTAGCCTACCTAAGCACAGATACGCAGTATTTT; CDR3 protein: CASSLAYLSTDTQYF
D gene: -; V gene: TRBV27; clone size: once; J gene: TRBJ2-7; CDR3 DNA: TGTGCCAGCAGTTTATCGAAGGGATCAACCCCCATCTACGAGCAGTACTTC; CDR3 protein: CASSLSKGSTPIYEQYF
D gene: -; V gene: TRBV28; clone size: -; J gene: TRBJ2-7; CDR3 DNA: TGTGCCAGCAGTTTTGCGGGACAGCTCAAAATCTACGAGCAGTACTTC; CDR3 protein: CASSFAGQLKIYEQYF
D gene: TRBD1; V gene: TRBV5-8; clone size: -; J gene: TRBJ1-5; CDR3 DNA: TGTGCCAGCAGCCCCAGACAGGGGAGTCAGCCCCAGCATTTT; CDR3 protein: CASSPRQGSQPQHF
D gene: TRBD2; V gene: TRBV28; clone size: -; J gene: TRBJ2-1; CDR3 DNA: TGTGCCAGTTCCCTAGCGGGAGATCCTGTTGAGCAGTTCTTC; CDR3 protein: CASSLAGDPVEQFF
D gene: -; V gene: TRBV18; clone size: few; J gene: TRBJ1-2; CDR3 DNA: TGTGCCAGCTCACCGCGCAAGGACAGTAACTATGGCTACACCTTC; CDR3 protein: CASSPRKDSNYGYTF
D gene: -; V gene: TRBV7-9; clone size: -; J gene: TRBJ1-5; CDR3 DNA: TGTGCCAGCAGCTTCGGGGGTGAAAATCAGCCCCAGCATTTT; CDR3 protein: CASSFGGENQPQHF
D gene: -; V gene: TRBV5-1; clone size: -; J gene: TRBJ2-7; CDR3 DNA: TGCGCCAGCAGCTTGGATGCCAGAACCTACGAGCAGTACTTC; CDR3 protein: CASSLDARTYEQYF
D gene: TRBD1; V gene: TRBV7-2; clone size: -; J gene: TRBJ2-3; CDR3 DNA: TGTGCCAGCAGTTCCATTTTCGGGACAGGCACAGATACGCAGTATTTT; CDR3 protein: CASSSIFGTGTDTQYF
D gene: -; V gene: TRBV7-9; clone size: -; J gene: TRBJ2-6; CDR3 DNA: TGTGCCAGCAGCCGATCAGGGTCTGGGGCCAACGTCCTGACTTTC; CDR3 protein: CASSRSGSGANVLTF
D gene: -; V gene: TRBV5-1; clone size: -; J gene: TRBJ2-1; CDR3 DNA: TGCGCCAGCAGCTTGGACACAAGCTCCTACAATGAGCAGTTCTTC; CDR3 protein: CASSLDTSSYNEQFF
D gene: -; V gene: TRBV6-5; clone size: -; J gene: TRBJ1-3; CDR3 DNA: TGTGCCAGCAAGCAGACAGCTGGAAACACCATATATTTT; CDR3 protein: CASKQTAGNTIYF
D gene: -; V gene: TRBV5-1; clone size: -; J gene: TRBJ1-1; CDR3 DNA: TGCGCCAGCAGCTTGGGACAGTCAATGAACACTGAAGCTTTCTTT; CDR3 protein: CASSLGQSMNTEAFF
D gene: TRBD2; V gene: TRBV6-6; clone size: -; J gene: TRBJ2-1; CDR3 DNA: TGTGCCAGCAGTTATGTGGCGGGGGACTACAATGAGCAGTTCTTC; CDR3 protein: CASSYVAGDYNEQFF
D gene: TRBD2; V gene: TRBV6-1; clone size: few; J gene: TRBJ2-2; CDR3 DNA: TGTGCCAGCAGCCTAGCGGGAGGGCTCTCAGGGGAGCTGTTTTTT; CDR3 protein: CASSLAGGLSGELFF
D gene: TRBD2; V gene: TRBV5-1; clone size: -; J gene: TRBJ2-3; CDR3 DNA: TGCGCCAGCAGCCCTTCGACTAGCTCAGACAGCACAGATACGCAGTATTTT; CDR3 protein: CASSPSTSSDSTDTQYF
D gene: -; V gene: TRBV7-3; clone size: -; J gene: TRBJ2-2; CDR3 DNA: TGTGCCAGCAGCGTAGGGAATGCTGCGAGGGAGCTGTTTTTT; CDR3 protein: CASSVGNAARELFF
D gene: TRBD1; V gene: TRBV27; clone size: -; J gene: TRBJ1-2; CDR3 DNA: TGTGCCAGCAGTCGATGGCCCGACAGGGAATTTAACTATGGCTACACCTTC; CDR3 protein: CASSRWPDREFNYGYTF
D gene: TRBD2; V gene: TRBV18; clone size: -; J gene: TRBJ2-3; CDR3 DNA: TGTGCCAGTAGACTAGCGGGCGGTACAGATACGCAGTATTTT; CDR3 protein: CASRLAGGTDTQYF
D gene: TRBD2; V gene: TRBV4-1; clone size: many; J gene: TRBJ2-2; CDR3 DNA: TGCGCCAGCAGCCAAGATGGAAGAAAAGCGGGAAGGTCTTCCGGGGAGCTGTTTTTT; CDR3 protein: CASSQDGRKAGRSSGELFF
D gene: -; V gene: TRBV10-2; clone size: -; J gene: TRBJ2-7; CDR3 DNA: TGCGCCAGCAGTGCCGGGACTCTGTTCGAGCAGTACTTC; CDR3 protein: CASSAGTLFEQYF
D gene: TRBD2; V gene: TRBV28; clone size: -; J gene: TRBJ2-3; CDR3 DNA: TGTGCCAGCAGTTCGGGACTAGCGGGAGGGTTCACAGATACGCAGTATTTT; CDR3 protein: CASSSGLAGGFTDTQYF
D gene: -; V gene: TRBV7-2; clone size: -; J gene: TRBJ2-7; CDR3 DNA: TGTGCCAGCAGCTTCGTATGGTCCCCTACGAACGAGCAGTACTTC; CDR3 protein: CASSFVWSPTNEQYF
D gene: -; V gene: TRBV6-1; clone size: -; J gene: TRBJ1-1; CDR3 DNA: TGTGCCAGCAGTGAAGTCGTCAGTACACTCACTGAAGCTTTCTTT; CDR3 protein: CASSEVVSTLTEAFF
D gene: TRBD1; V gene: TRBV5-1; clone size: -; J gene: TRBJ1-4; CDR3 DNA: TGCGCCAGCAGCGGCACAGGGGCGAGTACTAATGAAAAACTGTTTTTT; CDR3 protein: CASSGTGASTNEKLFF
D gene: -; V gene: TRBV7-2; clone size: once; J gene: TRBJ2-3; CDR3 DNA: TGTGCCAGCAGCTTAGAAGCGGGCCACACAGATACGCAGTATTTT; CDR3 protein: CASSLEAGHTDTQYF
D gene: -; V gene: TRBV30; clone size: -; J gene: TRBJ1-3; CDR3 DNA: TGTGCCTGGAGGAGCTCTGGAAACACCATATATTTT; CDR3 protein: CAWRSSGNTIYF